This T cell receptor beta chain originates from a study of blood T cell repertoires in COVID-19. This clone appeared a single time. Generated by immunoSEQ multiplex PCR, the TCRdb table keeps only in-frame clones and is missing some. The data show around 300,000 clones, with around nine tenths seen just once and 2% to 2.5% held by the top ten. V lost 5 bases and J 4 bases, leaving 14 bases between the germline ends. CDR1 and CDR2 from the germline V gene are MRHNA and SNTAGT. The CDR3 is made up of 14 amino acids. This receptor was taken from an older woman in a cohort exposed to, infected with or recovered from COVID-19 (not recorded which). Material: PBMCs or T cells enriched from blood (not recorded which). The rearrangement uses TRBV6-4 and TRBJ1-1, with D hard to call. This chain's CDR3 is CASSSFPRSTEAFF. The CDR3 region has the DNA TGTGCCAGCAGTAGCTTCCCCCGGAGCACTGAAGCTTTCTTT.